This entry concerns a single TCR beta chain. This record belongs to a study of T cell responses to AZD1222 COVID-19 vaccine. This table comes from immunoSEQ multiplex PCR, and its TCRdb copy is limited to in-frame clones, with some not included. The repertoire consists of approximately 100,000 clones, with about 90% occurring once and the leading ten covering 15% to 20%. The CDR3 covers 15 residues. Deletions cut 5 bases from V and 4 bases from J, with 14 bases between. Germline lookup yields CDR1 KGHDR and CDR2 SFDVKD. The sequenced sample was peripheral blood, obtained on day 0 of AZD1222 vaccination. The V and J genes are TRBV24-1 and TRBJ2-1; tentatively, D is TRBD2 (6 bases). The sequence was collected from an adult in good health. The CDR3 spells CATSGTGRMYNEQFF. The CDR3 DNA sequence: TGTGCCACCAGTGGGACGGGGAGGATGTACAATGAGCAGTTCTTC.